These 27 T cell receptor beta chains came from one sample sequenced in a study of cytomegalovirus exposure and HLA in healthy donors. PCR primers comprised 60 Vbeta and 13 Jbeta primers. TCRdb keeps only in-frame clones here, not all; method: immunoSEQ multiplex PCR. Of some 88,000 clones listed, about 63% were seen once; the top ten hold roughly 6%. Sequenced sample: PBMCs. Receptors originate from a woman between 25 and 40 years old in good health and CMV-seronegative.

This clone has just one count. This rearrangement joins TRBV7-9 to TRBJ1-2; tentatively, D is TRBD1 (6 bases). The CDR3 consists of 13 residues. V shed 4 bases and J shed 9 bases, with 15 bases lying between them. The germline CDR1 and CDR2 sequences are SEHNR and FQNEAQ (reference sequence). CDR3 nucleotide sequence: TGTGCCAGCAGCTCGAACGACAGGAGGAGCTACACCTTC. This gives the protein CASSSNDRRSYTF.

The V call is TRBV9, the J call TRBJ2-3, with D perhaps matching TRBD1 (6 bases). This CDR3 is built from 14 residues. Looked up from germline, CDR1 is SGDLS and CDR2 is YYNGEE. V was shortened by 7 bases and J by 0 bases, with 12 bases between the two germline ends. CDR3 loop: CASGRTESTDTQYF. CDR3 DNA: TGTGCCAGCGGCCGGACAGAAAGCACAGATACGCAGTATTTT.

Only a few counts were recorded for this clone. The gene calls are TRBV18 and TRBJ2-1; 9 bases map to TRBD2. CDR1 KGHSH and CDR2 LQKENI come from the germline V gene. V shed 1 base, J shed 6 bases, and the junction held 4 bases outside the gene matches. The CDR3 consists of 15 residues. CDR3 nucleotide sequence: TGTGCCAGCTCACCACTGGGACTAGCCACCAATGAGCAGTTCTTC. This codes for CASSPLGLATNEQFF.

The J gene is TRBJ1-6, the V gene TRBV7-9; perhaps TRBD1 as D (6 bases). The germline V gene encodes CDR1 SEHNR and CDR2 FQNEAQ (reference sequence). V lost 6 bases and J 5 bases, leaving 20 bases between the germline ends. The CDR3 is 17 residues long. The CDR3 region has the DNA TGTGCCAGCAGTACTCCTCGGGGGGCCGGGGATAATTCACCCCTCCACTTT. Translating it yields CASSTPRGAGDNSPLHF.

A few counts support this clone. The rearrangement links TRBV19 to TRBJ1-5, with 11 positions matching TRBD1. Germline V gene data show CDR1 as LNHDA and CDR2 as SQIVND (reference sequence). J gave up 5 bases and V 6 bases, and 6 bases lay outside the gene matches. The CDR3 totals 15 residues. Here the CDR3 DNA reads TGTGCCAGTAGCGCGGACAGGGGGCGTTATCAGCCCCAGCATTTT. Protein: CASSADRGRYQPQHF.

The V call is TRBV6-1, the J call TRBJ2-6, with TRBD2 as a possible D gene (7 bases). Trimming pared 4 bases from V and 4 bases from J, leaving 14 bases between. In germline, CDR1 is MNHNS, CDR2 SASEGT. There are 16 residues in the CDR3. The CDR3 DNA follows: TGTGCCAGCAGTGGAGGGGGGGTTCCCGGGGCCAACGTCCTGACTTTC. Its translation: CASSGGGVPGANVLTF.

The V call is TRBV6-6, the J call TRBJ1-1; 7 bases align to TRBD1. V shed 7 bases and J 5 bases; nucleotides not matched to a gene: 7. The CDR3 runs to 13 residues. Germline assignment: CDR1 MNHNY and CDR2 SVGAGI (reference sequence). The CDR3 spells CASTRQGYTEAFF. The CDR3 coding sequence is TGTGCCAGCACCCGACAGGGATATACTGAAGCTTTCTTT.

This chain links TRBV27 with TRBJ2-6; 7 nucleotides line up with TRBD1. The junction had 10 bases not matched to a gene; V was cut back by 5 bases and J by 0 bases. Germline CDR1 is MNHEY and CDR2 is SMNVEV (reference sequence). CDR3 length: 18 residues. CDR3 sequence: CASSKIPGQSSGANVLTF. The CDR3 nucleotides read TGTGCCAGCAGTAAAATCCCGGGACAGAGCTCTGGGGCCAACGTCCTGACTTTC.

The gene calls are TRBV7-6 and TRBJ2-5, with D perhaps TRBD1 (5 bases). Judging by the DNA end, TRBJ2-7 fits better; the J call may be wrong. CDR1 is SGHVS, CDR2 FNYEAQ, per germline. This CDR3 is built from 14 residues. This chain's CDR3 is CASSLVGSGYEQYF. The CDR3 coding sequence is TGTGCCAGCAGCTTAGTTGGGTCAGGGTACGAGCAGTACTTC.

On this clone: One end of the junction does not line up with germline, which may come from a read error. The V call is TRBV2, the J call TRBJ1-1; perhaps TRBD1 as D (5 bases). The CDR3 totals 12 residues. The germline gives CDR1 SNHLY, CDR2 FYNNEI. CDR3 coding DNA: TGTGCCTGCAGTGCCCAGGGAACTGAAGCTTTCTTT. It codes for CACSAQGTEAFF.

This rearrangement joins TRBV6-1 to TRBJ1-5; D is perhaps TRBD1 (6 bases). There are 14 residues in the CDR3. Trimming removed 3 bases at V and 6 bases at J, with 12 bases between. CDR1 and CDR2 (germline): MNHNS, SASEGT. This CDR3 is CASSDNRDTQPQHF. In DNA, the CDR3 is TGTGCCAGCAGTGATAACCGGGACACTCAGCCCCAGCATTTT.

The chain couples TRBV7-9 to TRBJ2-6; D gene uncertain. Trimming cost V 4 bases and J 0 bases, with 7 bases left between them. This CDR3 region has 15 residues. CDR1 and CDR2 from the germline V gene are SEHNR and FQNEAQ (reference sequence). The chain's CDR3 is CASSWPGSGANVLTF. The CDR3, as DNA: TGTGCCAGCAGCTGGCCGGGCTCTGGGGCCAACGTCCTGACTTTC.

The chain carries TRBV27 and TRBJ2-7; 9 nucleotides line up with TRBD1. Germline V gene sequence: CDR1 MNHEY, CDR2 SMNVEV (reference sequence). With V trimmed by 2 bases and J by 4 bases, 9 bases remained unmatched. The CDR3 runs 16 residues. CDR3 amino acids: CASSLPTGTGLYEQYF. The CDR3 DNA reads as TGTGCCAGCAGTTTACCGACCGGGACAGGGCTATACGAGCAGTACTTC.

J is TRBJ2-5 and V is TRBV10-3, with a possible D match to TRBD2 (6 bases). The V and J ends lost 0 bases and 2 bases respectively, with 16 bases between them. The germline gives CDR1 ENHRY, CDR2 SYGVKD. This CDR3 is built from 17 residues. The CDR3 nucleotides read TGTGCCATCAGTGAGTCGAAGTTGCCAGGGAGGCAAGAGACCCAGTACTTC. The encoded protein is CAISESKLPGRQETQYF.

This clone was recorded once. CDR3 sequence (DNA): TGTGCCAGCAGTGAAGCGCTCGACAGGGGGCGAGGGACTGAAGCTTTCTTT. It codes for CASSEALDRGRGTEAFF. The gene calls are TRBV6-1 and TRBJ1-1; 10 positions agree with TRBD1. V trimming: 0 bases; J trimming: 5 bases; junction bases outside the gene matches: 9. The CDR3 is 17 residues long. Germline CDR1 MNHNS, CDR2 SASEGT.

The chain has TRBV7-7 and TRBJ2-3; D perhaps matches TRBD2 (5 bases). CDR1 and CDR2 (germline): SSHAT, FNYEAQ (reference sequence). CDR3 length: 15 amino acids. V lost 1 base to trimming and J lost 6 bases, with 14 bases between them. The CDR3 nucleotides read TGTGCCAGCAGCTTAGGTGAACACGGCGGGGATACGCAGTATTTT. Its translation is CASSLGEHGGDTQYF.

This chain uses TRBV5-4 with TRBJ1-1; TRBD1 is a possible D gene (6 bases). Germline CDR1 SGHNT, CDR2 YYREEE (reference sequence). The CDR3 loop spans 15 amino acids. The ends were cut back, 5 bases at V and 0 bases at J, with 14 bases in the middle. The CDR3 reads CASSNSRGLNTEAFF. Written as DNA, the CDR3 is TGTGCCAGCAGTAATTCCAGGGGATTGAACACTGAAGCTTTCTTT.

The chain couples TRBV7-9 to TRBJ2-1; D is unresolved. The CDR3 has 12 residues. Trimming took 5 bases from V and 1 from J, leaving 3 bases between them. Germline assignment: CDR1 SEHNR and CDR2 FQNEAQ (reference sequence). The CDR3 bases are TGTGCCAGCAGCCTTTCCTACAATGAGCAGTTCTTC. Translated, it gives CASSLSYNEQFF.

The chain has TRBV30 and TRBJ2-1; 7 nucleotides align to TRBD2. Germline CDR1 GTSNPN, CDR2 SVGIG (reference sequence). J gave up 10 bases and V 3 bases, and 6 bases lay outside the gene matches. This CDR3 is built from 12 residues. In nucleotides, the CDR3 is TGTGCCTGGAGCGCCTCACTAGCGGAGCAGTTCTTC. Protein product: CAWSASLAEQFF.

This clone was counted between two and nine times. The chain carries TRBV6-1 and TRBJ1-5; D remains ambiguous. V lost 4 bases, J lost 0 bases, and 13 bases lay in between. CDR1 and CDR2 from the germline V gene are MNHNS and SASEGT. The CDR3 length is 16 residues. CDR3 coding DNA: TGTGCCAGCAGTGTTGGCGGGGTGAATAGCAATCAGCCCCAGCATTTT. Encoded protein: CASSVGGVNSNQPQHF.

A few counts support this clone. The genes are TRBV10-3 and TRBJ2-3; 7 positions match TRBD2. V shed 4 bases, J shed 0 bases, and the junction held 4 bases outside the gene matches. The CDR3 spans 15 residues. The germline V gene has CDR1 ENHRY and CDR2 SYGVKD. The CDR3 sequence is CAISASAGSTDTQYF. CDR3 nucleotides: TGTGCCATCAGTGCCTCAGCGGGAAGCACAGATACGCAGTATTTT.

V and J are TRBV29-1 and TRBJ1-1; tentatively, D is TRBD1 (5 bases). The CDR3 loop spans 13 amino acids. Germline V gene data show CDR1 as SQVTM and CDR2 as ANQGSEA. The V end was cut by 4 bases, the J end by 1 base, with 10 bases between. CDR3: CSVVRRENTEAFF. The CDR3 DNA follows: TGCAGCGTTGTGCGCAGGGAGAACACTGAAGCTTTCTTT.

The chain recombines TRBV11-3 with TRBJ2-5; D is perhaps TRBD2 (5 bases). With 3 bases removed from V and 4 bases from J, the gap between germline ends came to 9 bases. Germline CDR1 and CDR2: SGHNT and YENEEA. The CDR3 sequence is 13 residues long. CDR3 amino acids: CASSFSDGETQYF. The CDR3 bases are TGTGCCAGCAGCTTTAGCGACGGAGAGACCCAGTACTTC.

The chain links TRBV11-3 to TRBJ1-1, with D perhaps matching TRBD1 (5 bases). Germline V CDR1 and CDR2: SGHNT, YENEEA. The V end was cut by 5 bases, the J end by 3 bases, with 7 bases between. This CDR3 contains 12 residues. The CDR3 protein is CASSQGDTEAFF. The CDR3 bases are TGTGCCAGCAGCCAGGGTGACACTGAAGCTTTCTTT.

The V and J genes are TRBV6-1 and TRBJ2-6; D possibly corresponds to TRBD1 (5 bases). Germline CDR1 and CDR2: MNHNS and SASEGT. The CDR3 covers 21 residues. V was trimmed by 1 base and J by 0 bases, leaving 22 bases between them. In DNA, the CDR3 is TGTGCCAGCAGTGAAGAAGGTTTTAGGGGCCCAAACCTCTCTGGGGCCAACGTCCTGACTTTC. Translating it yields CASSEEGFRGPNLSGANVLTF.

The chain has TRBV4-1 and TRBJ2-1; TRBD2 aligns across 8 bases. The CDR3 spans 14 residues. The germline CDR1 and CDR2 sequences are MGHRA and YSYEKL. V lost 4 bases to trimming and J lost 4 bases; unmatched junction nucleotides: 3. CDR3: CASSRRLAYNEQFF. The CDR3 DNA is TGCGCCAGCAGCCGTCGACTAGCGTACAATGAGCAGTTCTTC.

This rearrangement joins TRBV11-2 to TRBJ2-7; 9 nucleotides align to TRBD2. This CDR3 is 15 amino acids long. Germline V gene lookup returns CDR1 SGHAT and CDR2 FQNNGV. V was pared by 0 bases and J by 9 bases, with 9 bases of the junction left unmatched. CDR3 amino acids: CASSLEREGRYRQYF. In DNA, the CDR3 is TGTGCCAGCAGCTTAGAGCGGGAGGGCCGGTATAGGCAGTACTTC.